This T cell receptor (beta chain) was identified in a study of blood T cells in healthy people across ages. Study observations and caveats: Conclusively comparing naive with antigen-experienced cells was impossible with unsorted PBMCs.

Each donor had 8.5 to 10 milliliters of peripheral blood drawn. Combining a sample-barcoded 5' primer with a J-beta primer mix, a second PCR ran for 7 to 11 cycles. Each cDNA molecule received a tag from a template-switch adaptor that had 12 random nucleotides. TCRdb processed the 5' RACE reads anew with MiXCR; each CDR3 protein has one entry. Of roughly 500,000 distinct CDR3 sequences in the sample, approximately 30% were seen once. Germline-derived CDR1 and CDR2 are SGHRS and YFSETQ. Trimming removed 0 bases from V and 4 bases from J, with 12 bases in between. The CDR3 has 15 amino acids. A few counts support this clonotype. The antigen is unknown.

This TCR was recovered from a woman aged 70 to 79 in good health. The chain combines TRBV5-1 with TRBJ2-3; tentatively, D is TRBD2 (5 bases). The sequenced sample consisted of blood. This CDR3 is CASSLDNSVADTQYF. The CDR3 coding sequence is TGCGCCAGCAGCTTGGATAATAGCGTCGCAGATACGCAGTATTTT.